This T cell receptor (beta chain) was sequenced during a study of radiation and T cells in renal cell carcinoma. Study observations and caveats: Pretreatment tumor biopsies were lacking, so baseline clonotypes are unknown. From baseline, blood top tumor clonotypes peaked at 2 weeks post-radiation.

The assay was immunoSEQ multiplex PCR, and TCRdb's table has in-frame clones only and misses some. The sample records 90,000 to 100,000 clones, more than 65% being singletons. Germline lookup yields CDR1 LNHDA and CDR2 SQIVND (reference sequence). The V gene end was trimmed by 8 bases and the J gene end by 4 bases; junction bases not matched to a gene: 12. CDR3 length equals 15 residues. This clone was found once. What it recognizes is unknown. Time point defined: blood 4 weeks post-SBRT, at nephrectomy. Described treatment: 15 Gy SBRT to primary tumor, nephrectomy 4 weeks later. Nephrectomy followed 15 Gy stereotactic body radiation by 4 weeks. This renal cell carcinoma was of the clear cell type.

This TCR was sampled from a man aged 55-75 years with renal cell carcinoma. The sample consisted of blood, taken from a patient whose treatment included radiotherapy and nephrectomy. This chain connects TRBV19 to TRBJ2-7; TRBD2 matches at 9 bases. The DNA of the CDR3 is TGTGCCAGTGTTAGCGGGAGCGGGAGCGGTTACGAGCAGTACTTC. As protein: CASVSGSGSGYEQYF.